The rows below give T cell receptor beta chains drawn from one sample of a study of blood T cell repertoires in COVID-19. Clones were sequenced by immunoSEQ multiplex PCR, and TCRdb holds only the in-frame ones, with some missing. Of about 380,000 clones listed, around 84% are singletons. Sample: peripheral blood. These receptors all stem from a human donor with acute or convalescent COVID-19. The donor label of this sample is uncertain. Both conserved end residues are part of each CDR3. The order of the fields is J gene, V gene, D gene, clone size, CDR3 DNA, CDR3 protein. The D gene is left open where the match is weak. Only some rows state a clone size, as once, few, many or a class for expanded clones.

J: TRBJ2-7; V: TRBV10-2; D: TRBD2; size: .; DNA: TGCGCCAGCAGCCCCGGGGGGGGCTACGAGCAGTACTTC; CDR3: CASSPGGGYEQYF
J: TRBJ2-7; V: TRBV28; D: TRBD1; size: once; DNA: TGTGCCAGCAGTTTACCCCTGGGACAGGTTCTCTACGAGCAGTACTTC; CDR3: CASSLPLGQVLYEQYF
J: TRBJ1-2; V: TRBV5-4; D: TRBD1; size: .; DNA: TGTGCCAGCAGCTTTGGACAGGGGGTTGGCTACACCTTC; CDR3: CASSFGQGVGYTF
J: TRBJ1-1; V: TRBV25-1; D: .; size: .; DNA: TGTGCCAGCAGCCCTCGACGGGGAGGGTTGAACACTGAAGCTTTCTTT; CDR3: CASSPRRGGLNTEAFF
J: TRBJ1-1; V: TRBV5-5; D: .; size: .; DNA: TGTGCCAGCAGGCCAGATTGGGGAGGGACTGAAGCTTTCTTT; CDR3: CASRPDWGGTEAFF
J: TRBJ2-1; V: TRBV5-6; D: .; size: .; DNA: TGTGCCAGCAGCGCCGGGATTTACAATGAGCAGTTCTTC; CDR3: CASSAGIYNEQFF
J: TRBJ1-5; V: TRBV5-6; D: .; size: .; DNA: TGTGCCAGCAGCCTTAGACAGGCTAGCAATCAGCCCCAGCATTTT; CDR3: CASSLRQASNQPQHF
J: TRBJ1-2; V: TRBV27; D: TRBD1; size: .; DNA: TGTGCCAGTAAATCACCTACGATGGGACAGGCGGACTATGGCTACACCTTC; CDR3: CASKSPTMGQADYGYTF
J: TRBJ1-1; V: TRBV6-5; D: TRBD1; size: .; DNA: TGTGCCAGCAGTTACTCCGGTTGGACAGGGAACACTGAAGCTTTCTTT; CDR3: CASSYSGWTGNTEAFF
J: TRBJ2-3; V: TRBV2; D: TRBD2; size: .; DNA: TGTGCCAGCAAGCGGGAGAGCACAGATACGCAGTATTTT; CDR3: CASKRESTDTQYF